What follows are 10 T cell receptor beta chains derived from one specimen sequenced in a study of T cell changes during pregnancy in multiple sclerosis. Assay: immunoSEQ multiplex PCR; the TCRdb copy retains only in-frame clones and omits some. The table lists 12,000 to 15,000 clones, 90% to 95% of them singletons. Sequenced material: peripheral blood, taken in the second trimester of pregnancy. These receptors were collected from a female donor in good health, enrolled as a control in a pregnancy study.

J is TRBJ2-3 and V is TRBV5-6; D unclear. CDR1 and CDR2 from the germline V gene are SGHDT and YYEEEE. V lost 0 bases and J 2 bases, leaving 7 bases between the germline ends. CDR3 size: 14 residues. CDR3 amino acids: CASSLAQTTDTQYF. The CDR3 DNA sequence: TGTGCCAGCAGCTTGGCACAGACCACAGATACGCAGTATTTT. Drawing the rest from reference TRBV5-6 and TRBJ2-3, the complete variable domain is DAGVTQSPTHLIKTRGQQVTLRCSPKSGHDTVSWYQQALGQGPQFIFQYYEEEERQRGNFPDRFSGHQFPNYSSELNVNALLLGDSALYLCASSLAQTTDTQYFGPGTRLTVL.

The chain is built from TRBV2 and TRBJ2-3; 10 positions agree with TRBD2. The germline gives CDR1 SNHLY, CDR2 FYNNEI. The CDR3 contains 15 residues. V lost 2 bases, J lost 4 bases, and 3 bases stayed unmatched. In nucleotides, the CDR3 is TGTGCCAGCAGTGAACTAGCGGGAGCATCAGATACGCAGTATTTT. Protein sequence: CASSELAGASDTQYF.

The chain carries TRBV5-4 and TRBJ1-6; TRBD1 aligns across 8 bases. Germline V CDR1 and CDR2: SGHNT, YYREEE (reference sequence). The CDR3 totals 16 residues. V lost 1 base, J lost 5 bases, and 5 bases stayed unmatched. This CDR3 is CASSLRATGDNSPLHF. The CDR3 DNA follows: TGTGCCAGCAGCTTGAGAGCGACAGGGGATAATTCACCCCTCCACTTT.

The rearrangement links TRBV7-2 to TRBJ1-2, with D maybe TRBD1 (6 bases). V lost 3 bases to trimming and J lost 7 bases, with 15 bases between them. This CDR3 spans 14 amino acids. CDR1 SGHTA and CDR2 FQGNSA come from the germline V gene. The CDR3 region is CASSFRDKMSGYTF. The CDR3 nucleotides are TGTGCCAGCAGCTTCCGGGACAAGATGAGTGGCTACACCTTC.

This chain joins TRBV6-5 and TRBJ2-7; tentative D call: TRBD2 (6 bases). This CDR3 has 15 amino acids. Trimming stripped 2 bases from V and 5 bases from J, with 16 bases between. Germline lookup yields CDR1 MNHEY and CDR2 SVGAGI. CDR3 region: CASSYTPGGSHEQYF. The CDR3 DNA reads TGTGCCAGCAGTTACACCCCCGGAGGGAGCCACGAGCAGTACTTC.

The CDR3 DNA reads TGCGCCAGCAGCGGGCAGGGTATGGCTAATGAAAAACTGTTTTTT. The encoded protein is CASSGQGMANEKLFF. J is TRBJ1-4 and V is TRBV5-1; TRBD1 might be the D (5 bases). The CDR3 totals 15 residues. Germline V lookup: CDR1 SGHRS, CDR2 YFSETQ. V was pared by 4 bases and J by 3 bases, with 13 bases between.

The chain carries TRBV4-3 and TRBJ2-1; a possible D gene is TRBD2 (5 bases). CDR3 length equals 16 residues. Germline assignment: CDR1 LGHNA and CDR2 YSLEER. With 0 bases removed from V and 3 bases from J, the gap between germline ends came to 12 bases. The CDR3: CASSQDPSGNYNEQFF. The CDR3 nucleotides are TGCGCCAGCAGCCAAGACCCGAGCGGAAACTACAATGAGCAGTTCTTC.

J is TRBJ2-5 and V is TRBV11-3; 8 bases fit TRBD1. CDR1 and CDR2 (germline): SGHNT, YENEEA. Germline trimming cut 4 bases from V and 1 base from J; bases unmatched to any gene: 2. This CDR3 has 14 residues. The chain's CDR3 is CASSYGTGQETQYF. In DNA form, the CDR3 reads TGTGCCAGCAGCTACGGGACAGGCCAAGAGACCCAGTACTTC.

This chain uses TRBV5-1 with TRBJ2-3, with TRBD2 as a possible D gene (5 bases). Deletions cut 8 bases from V and 6 bases from J, with 10 bases between. In germline, CDR1 is SGHRS, CDR2 YFSETQ. The CDR3 is made up of 11 amino acids. CDR3 nucleotides: TGCGCCAGTGGGAGCGGCGATACGCAGTATTTT. Translated: CASGSGDTQYF.

This chain uses TRBV5-6 with TRBJ2-1; D remains ambiguous. The CDR3 covers 13 residues. Trimming took 3 bases from V and 10 from J, leaving 14 bases between them. Germline CDR1 is SGHDT and CDR2 is YYEEEE. Written as DNA, the CDR3 is TGTGCCAGCAGCTCTTTCTTAGCTGGGGAGCAGTTCTTC. Its translation is CASSSFLAGEQFF.